The following is a T cell receptor beta chain sequence with its context. The sample belongs to a study of blood T cell repertoires in COVID-19. TCRdb keeps only in-frame clones here, not all; method: immunoSEQ multiplex PCR. The sample yields about 270,000 clones, 85% to 90% seen once. This CDR3 has 16 amino acids. Germline CDR1 is LNHDA and CDR2 is SQIVND (reference sequence). The junction had 9 bases not matched to a gene; V was cut back by 1 base and J by 3 bases. The V gene is TRBV19, the J gene TRBJ2-7, with 7 bases fitting TRBD1. Sequencing used PBMCs or T cells enriched from blood (not recorded which). The clonotype comes from a woman under 40 with acute COVID-19. The CDR3 region is CASSIAVGGPDYEQYF. In DNA form, the CDR3 reads TGTGCCAGTAGTATAGCGGTAGGGGGCCCCGACTACGAGCAGTACTTC.